The clone carrying this T cell receptor (beta chain) was seen only once. This sample was taken from a study of blood T cell repertoires in COVID-19. Study-level information: The samples span acute and convalescent COVID-19 from the United States, Italy and Spain. Sample material is recorded as cDNA or gDNA derived from T cells, B-cell-depleted T cells, or PBMCs.

In the authors' workflow: Nucleated cell counts were estimated from reference gene primer amplification. Libraries were prepared by immunoSEQ multiplex PCR; TCRdb keeps only in-frame clonotypes and omits some of them. V, J and clone size derive from that table, while D and trimming were established from the DNA sequence. This table has about 190,000 clones, approximately 84% appearing once. This CDR3 contains 16 residues. Between the trimmed V and J ends, which lost 2 bases and 8 bases, there was a span of 18 bases. The V gene's germline CDR1 is LNHDA and CDR2 SQIVND (reference sequence). Sequenced: peripheral blood. The chain joins TRBV19 to TRBJ1-4; D is possibly TRBD1 (5 bases). The receptor was derived from a woman aged 70-85 years with active or convalescent COVID-19. For the CDR3, the DNA is TGTGCCAGTAGTATACGCCGGGGGGAAGGTCTAGAAAAACTGTTTTTT. Encoded protein: CASSIRRGEGLEKLFF. The full variable domain, completed using reference TRBV19 and TRBJ1-4, is DGGITQSPKYLFRKEGQNVTLSCEQNLNHDAMYWYRQDPGQGLRLIYYSQIVNDFQKGDIAEGYSVSREKKESFPLTVTSAQKNPTAFYLCASSIRRGEGLEKLFFGSGTQLSVL.